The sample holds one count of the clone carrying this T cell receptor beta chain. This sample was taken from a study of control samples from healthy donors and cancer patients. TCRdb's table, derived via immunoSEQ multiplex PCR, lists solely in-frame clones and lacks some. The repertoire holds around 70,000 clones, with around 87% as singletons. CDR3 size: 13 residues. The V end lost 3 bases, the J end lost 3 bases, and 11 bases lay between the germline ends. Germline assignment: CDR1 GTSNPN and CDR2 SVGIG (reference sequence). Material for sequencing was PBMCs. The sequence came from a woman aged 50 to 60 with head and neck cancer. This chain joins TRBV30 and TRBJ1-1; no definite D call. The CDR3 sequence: CAWREQMYTEAFF. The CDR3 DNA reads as TGTGCCTGGAGGGAACAGATGTACACTGAAGCTTTCTTT.